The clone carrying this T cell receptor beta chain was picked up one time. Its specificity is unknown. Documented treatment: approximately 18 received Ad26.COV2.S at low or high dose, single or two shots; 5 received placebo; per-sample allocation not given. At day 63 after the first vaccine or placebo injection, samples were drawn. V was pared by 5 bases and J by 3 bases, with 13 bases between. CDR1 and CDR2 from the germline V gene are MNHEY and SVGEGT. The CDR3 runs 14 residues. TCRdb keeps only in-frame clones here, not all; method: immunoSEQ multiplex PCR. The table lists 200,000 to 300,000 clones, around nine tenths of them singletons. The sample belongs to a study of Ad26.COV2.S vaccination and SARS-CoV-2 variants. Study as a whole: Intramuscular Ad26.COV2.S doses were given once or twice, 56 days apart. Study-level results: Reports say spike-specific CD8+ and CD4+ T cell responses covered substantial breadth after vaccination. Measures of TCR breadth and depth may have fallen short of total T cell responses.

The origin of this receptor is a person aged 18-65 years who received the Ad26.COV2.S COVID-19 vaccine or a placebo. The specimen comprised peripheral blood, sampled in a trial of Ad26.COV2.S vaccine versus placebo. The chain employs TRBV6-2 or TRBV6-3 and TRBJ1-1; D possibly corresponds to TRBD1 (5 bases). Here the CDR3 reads CASSPAWGYTEAFF. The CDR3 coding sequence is TGTGCCAGCAGTCCGGCTTGGGGGTACACTGAAGCTTTCTTT.